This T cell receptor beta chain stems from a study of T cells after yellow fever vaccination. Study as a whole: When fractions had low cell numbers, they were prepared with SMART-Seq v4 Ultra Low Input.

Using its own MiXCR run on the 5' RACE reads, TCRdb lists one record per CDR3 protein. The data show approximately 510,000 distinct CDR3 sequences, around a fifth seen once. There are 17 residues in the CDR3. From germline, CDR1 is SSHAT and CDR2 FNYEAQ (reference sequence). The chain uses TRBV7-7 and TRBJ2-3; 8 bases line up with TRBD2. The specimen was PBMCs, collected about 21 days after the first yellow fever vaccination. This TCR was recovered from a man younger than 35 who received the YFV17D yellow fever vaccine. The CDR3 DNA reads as TGTGCGGTGGGGCGGGGGGCCGTGCTTGGCGGCACAGATACGCAGTATTTT. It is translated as CAVGRGAVLGGTDTQYF.